Presented here are 4 T cell receptor beta chains from one specimen sequenced in a study of cytomegalovirus exposure and HLA in healthy donors. PCR used 60 Vbeta primers and 13 Jbeta primers. Using immunoSEQ multiplex PCR, the repertoire was profiled, and TCRdb retains in-frame clones only, with some absent. Here the sample spans just over 150,000 clones, approximately 81% being singletons. The sequenced sample was PBMCs. The receptors stem from a man younger than 35 in good health and CMV-seropositive.

The rearrangement uses TRBV5-1 and TRBJ2-4; tentatively, D is TRBD2 (6 bases). The CDR3 is made up of 18 amino acids. Germline CDR1 reads SGHRS; CDR2 reads YFSETQ. Deletions cut 0 bases from V and 0 bases from J, with 16 bases between. The CDR3 nucleotides are TGCGCCAGCAGCTTGGAAGCGGGTAGCCAAATAGCCAAAAACATTCAGTACTTC. Its translation is CASSLEAGSQIAKNIQYF.

Here the CDR3 reads CASSSTGQAGQPQHF. In DNA form, the CDR3 reads TGCGCCAGCAGCTCCACCGGCCAAGCAGGTCAGCCCCAGCATTTT. The rearrangement joins TRBV5-1 to TRBJ1-5; D is ambiguous. V lost 3 bases and J lost 6, with 16 bases in between. Germline values: CDR1 SGHRS, CDR2 YFSETQ. The CDR3 runs to 15 residues.

Only a few counts were recorded for this clone. The chain employs TRBV4-1 and TRBJ2-1; 8 nucleotides line up with TRBD2. CDR1 is MGHRA, CDR2 YSYEKL, per germline. Unmatched junction bases numbered 4, after V lost 6 bases and J lost 6 bases. The CDR3 is 13 residues long. The DNA of the CDR3 is TGCGCCAGCAGGGGCGGGGGGATCAATGAGCAGTTCTTC. Its protein is CASRGGGINEQFF.

The V and J genes are TRBV2 and TRBJ2-1, with 9 bases lining up with TRBD1. The germline V gene encodes CDR1 SNHLY and CDR2 FYNNEI. V shed 8 bases, J shed 5 bases, and the junction held 4 bases outside the gene matches. The CDR3 extends over 13 amino acids. CDR3 nucleotides: TGTGCCAGCGCGGGACAGGGAGACAATGAGCAGTTCTTC. This codes for CASAGQGDNEQFF.